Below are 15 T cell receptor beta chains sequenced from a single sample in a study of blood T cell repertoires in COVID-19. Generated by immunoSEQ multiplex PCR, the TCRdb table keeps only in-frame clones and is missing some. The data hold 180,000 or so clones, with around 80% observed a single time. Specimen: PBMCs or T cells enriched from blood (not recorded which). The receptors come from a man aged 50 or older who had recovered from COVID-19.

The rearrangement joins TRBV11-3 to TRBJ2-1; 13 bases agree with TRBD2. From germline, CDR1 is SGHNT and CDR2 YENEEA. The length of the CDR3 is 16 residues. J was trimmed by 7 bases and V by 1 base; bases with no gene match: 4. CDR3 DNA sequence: TGTGCCAGCAGCTTAGGACTGGGACTAGCGGGAAATGAGCAGTTCTTC. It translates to CASSLGLGLAGNEQFF.

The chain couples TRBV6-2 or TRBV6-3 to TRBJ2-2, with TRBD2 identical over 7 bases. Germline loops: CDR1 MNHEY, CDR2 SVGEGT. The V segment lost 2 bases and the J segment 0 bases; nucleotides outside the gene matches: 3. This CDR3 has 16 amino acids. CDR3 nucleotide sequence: TGTGCCAGCAGTTACGGTCGGGGGGCGAACACCGGGGAGCTGTTTTTT. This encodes CASSYGRGANTGELFF.

Here the CDR3 reads CASSPLWGEGTDTQYF. The CDR3 nucleotides read TGTGCCAGCAGCCCCCTTTGGGGGGAAGGCACAGATACGCAGTATTTT. This chain joins TRBV28 and TRBJ2-3; possibly TRBD2 for D (6 bases). The CDR3 is 16 amino acids. Germline loops: CDR1 MDHEN, CDR2 SYDVKM. V lost 6 bases to trimming and J lost 1 base, with 17 bases between them.

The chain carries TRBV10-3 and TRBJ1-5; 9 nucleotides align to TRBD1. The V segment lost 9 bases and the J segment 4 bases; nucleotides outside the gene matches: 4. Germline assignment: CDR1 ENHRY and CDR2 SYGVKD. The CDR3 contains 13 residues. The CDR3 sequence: CAIGDRVNQPQHF. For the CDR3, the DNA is TGTGCCATTGGGGACAGGGTTAATCAGCCCCAGCATTTT.

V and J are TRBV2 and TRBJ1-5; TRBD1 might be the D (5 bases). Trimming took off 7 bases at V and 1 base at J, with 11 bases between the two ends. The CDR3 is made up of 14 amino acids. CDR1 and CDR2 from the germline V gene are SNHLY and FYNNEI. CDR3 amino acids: CASTGDGSNQPQHF. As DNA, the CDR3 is TGTGCCAGCACGGGGGACGGGAGCAATCAGCCCCAGCATTTT.

CDR3 in amino acids: CASSLVGTGSRSPLHF. The CDR3 nucleotides are TGCGCCAGCAGCTTGGTCGGGACAGGGTCGCGATCACCCCTCCACTTT. The chain is built from TRBV5-1 and TRBJ1-6; 9 nucleotides agree with TRBD1. The CDR3 extends over 16 amino acids. The germline gives CDR1 SGHRS, CDR2 YFSETQ. J lost 10 bases, V lost 0 bases, and 8 bases had no gene match. Using reference TRBV5-1 and TRBJ1-6 for the parts outside the CDR3, the full variable domain is KAGVTQTPRYLIKTRGQQVTLSCSPISGHRSVSWYQQTPGQGLQFLFEYFSETQRNKGNFPGRFSGRQFSNSRSEMNVSTLELGDSALYLCASSLVGTGSRSPLHFGNGTRLTVT.

CDR3 in amino acids: CASRGRGYTDTQYF. The CDR3 coding sequence is TGTGCCAGCCGGGGGAGAGGGTACACAGATACGCAGTATTTT. The chain joins TRBV6-5 to TRBJ2-3; D possibly corresponds to TRBD2 (6 bases). The germline V gene has CDR1 MNHEY and CDR2 SVGAGI. Trimming shortened V by 8 bases and J by 2 bases, and 14 bases separated the two germline ends. This CDR3 has 14 amino acids.

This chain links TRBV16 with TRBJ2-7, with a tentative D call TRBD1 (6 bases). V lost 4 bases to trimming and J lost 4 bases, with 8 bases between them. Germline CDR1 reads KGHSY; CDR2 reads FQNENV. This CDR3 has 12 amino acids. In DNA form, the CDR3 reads TGTGCCAGCAGCCCGGACAGATACGAGCAGTACTTC. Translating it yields CASSPDRYEQYF.

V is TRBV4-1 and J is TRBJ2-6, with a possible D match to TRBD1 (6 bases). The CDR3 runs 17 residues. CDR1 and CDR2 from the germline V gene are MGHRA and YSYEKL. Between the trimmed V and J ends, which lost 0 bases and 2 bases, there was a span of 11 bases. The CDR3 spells CASSQEPKGAGANVLTF. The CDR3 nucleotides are TGCGCCAGCAGCCAAGAGCCAAAGGGGGCTGGGGCCAACGTCCTGACTTTC.

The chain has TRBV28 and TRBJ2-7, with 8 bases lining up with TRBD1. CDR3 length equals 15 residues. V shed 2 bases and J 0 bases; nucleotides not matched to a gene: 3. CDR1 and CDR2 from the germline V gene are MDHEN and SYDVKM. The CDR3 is CASSLPGQASYEQYF. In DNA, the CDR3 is TGTGCCAGCAGTTTACCGGGACAGGCCTCCTACGAGCAGTACTTC.

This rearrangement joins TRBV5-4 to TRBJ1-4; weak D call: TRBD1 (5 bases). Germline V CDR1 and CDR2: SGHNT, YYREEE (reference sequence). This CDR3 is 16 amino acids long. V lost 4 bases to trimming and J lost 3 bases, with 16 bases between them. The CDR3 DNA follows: TGTGCCAGCAGCCATACTGGTGGGGGGGCTAATGAAAAACTGTTTTTT. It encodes CASSHTGGGANEKLFF.

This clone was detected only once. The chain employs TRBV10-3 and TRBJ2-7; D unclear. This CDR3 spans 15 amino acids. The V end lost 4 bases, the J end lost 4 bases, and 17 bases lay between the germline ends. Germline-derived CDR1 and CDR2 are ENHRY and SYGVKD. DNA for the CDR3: TGTGCCATCAGTGTTGGTGGAGCGCAAGTTTACGAGCAGTACTTC. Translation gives CAISVGGAQVYEQYF.

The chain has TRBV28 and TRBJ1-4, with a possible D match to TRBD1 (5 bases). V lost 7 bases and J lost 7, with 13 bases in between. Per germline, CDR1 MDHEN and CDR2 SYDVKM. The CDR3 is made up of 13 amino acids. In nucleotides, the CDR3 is TGTGCCAGCAAAGAGGTGGGGGGTGAAAAACTGTTTTTT. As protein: CASKEVGGEKLFF.

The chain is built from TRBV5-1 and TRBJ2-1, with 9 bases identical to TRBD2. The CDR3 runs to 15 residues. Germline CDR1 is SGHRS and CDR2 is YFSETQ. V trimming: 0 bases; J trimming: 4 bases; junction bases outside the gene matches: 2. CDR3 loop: CASSLVRGGYNEQFF. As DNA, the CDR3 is TGCGCCAGCAGCTTGGTGCGGGGGGGGTACAATGAGCAGTTCTTC.

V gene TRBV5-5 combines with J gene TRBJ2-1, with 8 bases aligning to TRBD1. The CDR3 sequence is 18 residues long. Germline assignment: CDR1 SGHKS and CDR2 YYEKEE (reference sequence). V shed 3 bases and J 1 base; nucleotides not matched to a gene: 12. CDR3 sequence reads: CASSSGTGLGGSYNEQFF. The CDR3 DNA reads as TGTGCCAGCAGCTCCGGGACAGGTCTAGGCGGTTCCTACAATGAGCAGTTCTTC.